The clone carrying this TCR beta chain came up a few times. Its target is not known. This specimen belongs to a study of metastatic and nonmetastatic thyroid tumors. Overall study: A comparison of repertoires was made across blood and tumor or nodule tissue from malignant and benign thyroid patients.

Trimming took off 6 bases at V and 5 bases at J, with 16 bases between the two ends. The CDR3 has 14 amino acids. Nobody among the patients had been given any treatment before thyroid surgery. Study results and limitations: In blood and tumor, TCR beta diversity was reportedly significantly higher in malignant thyroid tumors than in benign nodules.

TCRdb recomputed clones from the PCR reads via MiXCR. Of 8,000 to 9,500 clones listed, approximately 31% were seen once; the top ten hold about 20%. The TCR originated in a female donor with papillary thyroid cancer or a benign thyroid nodule (not recorded which). Some clones in this sample may be carry-over from other donors' samples. This chain uses TRBV12-3 or TRBV12-4 with TRBJ1-2, with a possible D match to TRBD1 (5 bases). Material for sequencing was tumor tissue. The DNA for the CDR3 is TGTGCCAGCAGACCAACTGGGGGAGTATATGGCTACACCTTC. As protein: CASRPTGGVYGYTF.